The 19 T cell receptor beta chains given below trace back to one sample, sequenced in a study of T cells in Graves' hyperthyroidism and ophthalmopathy. Amplification of TCR beta CDR3 regions used RNA as the template. Researchers ran a first-round RT-PCR on the TCR CDR3 using the HTBI primer set. TCRdb itself ran the multiplex PCR reads through MiXCR, one entry per CDR3 protein. The data show about 660,000 distinct CDR3 sequences, with just under 45% seen just once and roughly 7.2% held by the top ten. Sequencing was carried out using peripheral blood or thyroid tissue (not recorded which). The receptors stem from an adult man with Graves' disease, either hyperthyroidism or ophthalmopathy (not recorded which).

This clonotype is a singleton in its sample. The rearrangement links TRBV6-5 to TRBJ1-2; D remains unclear. The germline gives CDR1 MNHEY, CDR2 SVGAGI. Trimming took off 5 bases at V and 3 bases at J, with 16 bases between the two ends. CDR3 length equals 15 residues. In DNA form, the CDR3 reads TGTGCCAGCAGTAGGGAGCGGGAGGTTCACTATGGCTACACCTTC. Protein sequence: CASSREREVHYGYTF.

V gene TRBV10-3 combines with J gene TRBJ1-6; D unresolved. This CDR3 has 14 residues. With 6 bases removed from V and 0 bases from J, the gap between germline ends came to 6 bases. The V gene's germline CDR1 is ENHRY and CDR2 SYGVKD. The DNA of the CDR3 is TGTGCCATCAGGCGTAGCTCCTATAATTCACCCCTCCACTTT. It yields the protein CAIRRSSYNSPLHF.

The rearrangement uses TRBV9 and TRBJ1-2, with 7 nucleotides matching TRBD1. The CDR3 extends over 13 amino acids. Trimming removed 8 bases from V and 2 bases from J; junction bases left unmatched: 6. CDR1 and CDR2 from the germline V gene are SGDLS and YYNGEE. The CDR3: CASESGQNYGYTF. The CDR3 region has the DNA TGTGCCAGTGAGTCGGGACAGAACTATGGCTACACCTTC.

The chain combines TRBV12-3 or TRBV12-4 with TRBJ2-7, with 9 bases that match TRBD2. The CDR3 is 16 residues long. J lost 4 bases, V lost 8 bases, and 15 bases had no gene match. The CDR3 DNA reads TGTGCCAGCTCCCCCCAAGGGGGCGGGGGGGCATACGAGCAGTACTTC. Translating it yields CASSPQGGGGAYEQYF.

Points on this clonotype: Germline and junction disagree at one end, which may indicate a read error. V and J are TRBV5-1 and TRBJ2-7; D unresolved. There are 13 residues in the CDR3. Germline CDR1 and CDR2: SGHRS and YFSETQ. The CDR3 DNA reads as TGCGCCAGCAACTTGGGCTTGACCTACGAGCAGTACTTC. Encoded protein: CASNLGLTYEQYF. The full variable domain, its missing parts supplied by reference TRBV5-1 and TRBJ2-7, is KAGVTQTPRYLIKTRGQQVTLSCSPISGHRSVSWYQQTPGQGLQFLFEYFSETQRNKGNFPGRFSGRQFSNSRSEMNVSTLELGDSALYLCASNLGLTYEQYFGPGTRLTVT.

This clonotype has a count of ten or more. The rearrangement joins TRBV25-1 to TRBJ1-4; 7 nucleotides line up with TRBD1. The V gene end was trimmed by 0 bases and the J gene end by 1 base; junction bases not matched to a gene: 14. The germline V gene encodes CDR1 MGHDK and CDR2 SYGVNS. The CDR3 is 20 residues long. The CDR3 DNA sequence: TGTGCCAGCAGTGAATATCACTCTCCCCTCCACAGGGGAACTAATGAAAAACTGTTTTTT. Encoded protein: CASSEYHSPLHRGTNEKLFF. Variable domain in full (rest from reference TRBV25-1 and TRBJ1-4): EADIYQTPRYLVIGTGKKITLECSQTMGHDKMYWYQQDPGMELHLIHYSYGVNSTEKGDLSSESTVSRIRTEHFPLTLESARPSHTSQYLCASSEYHSPLHRGTNEKLFFGSGTQLSVL.

At least ten counts were recorded for this clonotype. The V gene is TRBV2, the J gene TRBJ1-1; the D is unclear. Trimming pared 5 bases from V and 2 bases from J, leaving 12 bases between. This CDR3 contains 14 residues. CDR1 SNHLY and CDR2 FYNNEI come from the germline V gene. The CDR3 loop is CASSILTLNTEAFF. The DNA for the CDR3 is TGTGCCAGCAGTATACTGACACTTAACACTGAAGCTTTCTTT.

In its sample, this clonotype was seen many times. This chain joins TRBV10-3 and TRBJ1-2; 8 nucleotides align to TRBD1. The CDR3 is 15 residues long. From germline, CDR1 is ENHRY and CDR2 SYGVKD. V dropped 3 bases and J dropped 3; count of bases not matched to a gene: 6. CDR3 DNA sequence: TGTGCCATCAGTGACAGGGGGCGCGAGGACTATGGCTACACCTTC. It specifies CAISDRGREDYGYTF.

Concerning this clonotype: The germline gene is not matched at one end of the junction; a read error may be the cause. V is TRBV19 and J is TRBJ1-1; D ambiguous. Germline CDR1 is LNHDA and CDR2 is SQIVND (reference sequence). CDR3 size: 11 residues. DNA of the CDR3: TGTGCTAGTAGGCACACCACTGAAGCTTTCTTT. It encodes CASRHTTEAFF. Filled out from reference TRBV19 and TRBJ1-1, the complete variable domain reads DGGITQSPKYLFRKEGQNVTLSCEQNLNHDAMYWYRQDPGQGLRLIYYSQIVNDFQKGDIAEGYSVSREKKESFPLTVTSAQKNPTAFYLCASRHTTEAFFGQGTRLTVV.

The chain recombines TRBV12-3 or TRBV12-4 with TRBJ2-7; TRBD1 matches 10 bases. Unmatched junction bases numbered 8, after V lost 6 bases and J lost 6 bases. The CDR3 loop spans 14 amino acids. CDR3 sequence: CASSRDRGLFEQYF. CDR3 coding DNA: TGTGCCAGCAGCCGCGACAGGGGGCTTTTCGAGCAGTACTTC.

The chain combines TRBV7-9 with TRBJ1-5, with D unresolved. V lost 2 bases, J lost 7 bases, and 12 bases lay in between. The CDR3 covers 14 residues. Germline V CDR1 and CDR2: SEHNR, FQNEAQ (reference sequence). The CDR3 DNA follows: TGTGCCAGCAGCTTATTGTCCTATTTGCAGCCCCAGCATTTT. It encodes CASSLLSYLQPQHF.

CDR3: CASSNGPGQPPYEQYF. The DNA of the CDR3 is TGTGCCAGCAGCAATGGCCCGGGACAGCCCCCCTACGAGCAGTACTTC. The chain uses TRBV7-9 and TRBJ2-7; 7 bases map to TRBD1. The CDR3 spans 16 residues. J lost 2 bases, V lost 5 bases, and 12 bases had no gene match. Germline CDR1 SEHNR, CDR2 FQNEAQ (reference sequence).

This chain connects TRBV7-9 to TRBJ1-1; 7 bases are a match to TRBD1. The trim removed 5 bases at V and 6 bases at J, leaving 6 bases unmatched. This CDR3 contains 13 residues. Germline values: CDR1 SEHNR, CDR2 FQNEAQ (reference sequence). CDR3: CASSPTGDPEAFF. Written as DNA, the CDR3 is TGTGCCAGCAGCCCCACAGGGGACCCTGAAGCTTTCTTT.

In this sample, this clonotype turned up many times. The chain recombines TRBV19 with TRBJ1-4; 8 bases are shared with TRBD1. Losses at the gene ends were 9 bases for V and 5 bases for J; bases not matched to a gene: 11. The CDR3 runs 15 residues. The germline CDR1 and CDR2 sequences are LNHDA and SQIVND (reference sequence). The CDR3 nucleotides are TGTGCCAGCAAGTCAGGACAGGGCGGGAATGAAAAACTGTTTTTT. It codes for CASKSGQGGNEKLFF.

This clonotype was seen a few times. This sequence joins TRBV6-5 and TRBJ2-5; 12 nucleotides match TRBD1. The CDR3 length is 15 residues. The germline CDR1 and CDR2 sequences are MNHEY and SVGAGI. The trim removed 8 bases at V and 6 bases at J, leaving 10 bases unmatched. This CDR3 reads CASPIPGQGAKTQYF. The CDR3 nucleotides read TGTGCCAGCCCCATTCCGGGACAGGGGGCGAAGACCCAGTACTTC.

As to this clonotype: The junction shows a germline mismatch at one end, possibly a read error. The chain combines TRBV9 with TRBJ1-5; D gene ambiguous. Per the germline V gene, CDR1 is SGDLS and CDR2 is YYNGEE. CDR3 length: 14 amino acids. CDR3 DNA sequence: TGTGCCAGCAGAGTAGACCAGAGCAATCAGCCCCAGCATTTT. This gives the protein CASRVDQSNQPQHF.

This clonotype was recorded a few times. The chain carries TRBV13 and TRBJ1-1; tentatively, D is TRBD1 (5 bases). CDR3 length: 13 residues. Germline values: CDR1 PRHDT, CDR2 FYEKMQ (reference sequence). V lost 6 bases, J lost 7 bases, and 15 bases lay in between. The CDR3, as DNA: TGTGCCAGCAGGAGAGGGCAGGGTTTTGAAGCTTTCTTT. Amino acid sequence: CASRRGQGFEAFF.

This clonotype was observed at least ten times. J is TRBJ1-2 and V is TRBV29-1; tentative D call: TRBD1 (5 bases). V shed 5 bases and J shed 6 bases, with 13 bases lying between them. The length of the CDR3 is 12 residues. CDR1 is SQVTM, CDR2 ANQGSEA, per germline. The CDR3 nucleotides are TGCAGCGTTCTTGGAGGGGAGGATGGCTACACCTTC. Protein product: CSVLGGEDGYTF.

The CDR3 region has the DNA TGCAGTGCAAGCCGAGGGATCGACACTGAAGCTTTCTTT. Translating it yields CSASRGIDTEAFF. J is TRBJ1-1 and V is TRBV20-1; D unresolved. Germline-derived CDR1 and CDR2 are DFQATT and SNEGSKA (reference sequence). Trimming removed 6 bases at V and 3 bases at J, with 14 bases between. CDR3 length: 13 amino acids.